Listed here are 31 T cell receptor beta chains from one sample, sequenced in a study of blood T cell repertoires in COVID-19. Some clones are missing from TCRdb's copy, which holds only in-frame ones; the method was immunoSEQ multiplex PCR. This sample has 350,000 to 400,000 clones, with roughly nine tenths found just once. Sequenced material: PBMCs or T cells enriched from blood (not recorded which). The receptors originated from a woman aged 40 to 50 who had been exposed to COVID-19.

The CDR3 region is CASSPRSGVGNTIYF. CDR3 bases: TGTGCCAGCTCACCAAGGTCGGGGGTCGGAAACACCATATATTTT. V is TRBV18 and J is TRBJ1-3; D might be TRBD1 (5 bases). The CDR3 is made up of 15 amino acids. Trimming took off 2 bases at V and 4 bases at J, with 12 bases between the two ends. Germline V CDR1 and CDR2: KGHSH, LQKENI.

The V call is TRBV6-4, the J call TRBJ2-1, with 10 bases matching TRBD1. Germline CDR1 and CDR2: MRHNA and SNTAGT. There are 15 residues in the CDR3. The V segment lost 6 bases and the J segment 6 bases; nucleotides outside the gene matches: 8. CDR3 DNA: TGTGCCAGCAGGGCCCCCGGGACAGGGGCCAATGAGCAGTTCTTC. This encodes CASRAPGTGANEQFF.

The chain employs TRBV12-2 and TRBJ2-3; the table assigns TRBD1, which was not confirmed against the DNA. TRBV12-2 is termed a pseudogene. This CDR3 spans 13 amino acids. As DNA, the CDR3 is TGTGCAAGTCGCTTGGCTAGCACAGATACGCAGTATTTT. Its translation: CASRLASTDTQYF.

V usage is TRBV19 and J usage is TRBJ2-4; D possibly corresponds to TRBD1 (6 bases). The V and J ends lost 3 bases and 1 base respectively, with 13 bases between them. The CDR3 loop spans 16 amino acids. CDR1 is LNHDA and CDR2 is SQIVND in the germline V gene (reference sequence). The CDR3 is CASSILAQGAKNIQYF. The CDR3 DNA reads TGTGCCAGTAGTATTCTAGCCCAGGGGGCCAAAAACATTCAGTACTTC.

The chain carries TRBV5-5 and TRBJ1-2; D gene uncertain. V lost 4 bases and J lost 4, with 5 bases in between. This CDR3 is 11 amino acids long. Germline loops: CDR1 SGHKS, CDR2 YYEKEE (reference sequence). CDR3 nucleotides: TGTGCCAGCAGCCTGAGCTATGGCTACACCTTC. The encoded protein is CASSLSYGYTF.

V is TRBV3-1 (or the pseudogene TRBV3-2) and J is TRBJ2-1, with 8 bases aligning to TRBD1. The CDR3 spans 16 residues. Trimming took 4 bases from V and 3 from J; bases not matched to a gene: 8. Germline V gene lookup returns CDR1 LGHDT and CDR2 YNNKEL (reference sequence). The CDR3 is CASSRMGTGHYNEQFF. In nucleotides, the CDR3 is TGTGCCAGCAGCCGTATGGGGACAGGCCACTACAATGAGCAGTTCTTC.

DNA for the CDR3: TGCACCACCGGCGACACAGGCTACACCTTC. This sequence encodes CTTGDTGYTF. V and J are TRBV1 and TRBJ1-2; the D call of TRBD1 is as the table states it, not checked on the DNA. TRBV1 is noted as a pseudogene. The CDR3 totals 10 residues.

The chain has TRBV6-6 and TRBJ2-4; 7 bases match TRBD1. Looked up from germline, CDR1 is MNHNY and CDR2 is SVGAGI (reference sequence). The length of the CDR3 is 16 residues. V trimming: 0 bases; J trimming: 0 bases; junction bases outside the gene matches: 2. The CDR3 protein is CASSYSDRRAKNIQYF. In DNA form, the CDR3 reads TGTGCCAGCAGTTACTCGGACAGGAGAGCCAAAAACATTCAGTACTTC.

This clone was seen a single time. At the DNA level, this CDR3 is encoded by other sequences in the same sample as well. The J gene is TRBJ2-7, the V gene TRBV7-2; 10 positions match TRBD2. Per germline, CDR1 SGHTA and CDR2 FQGNSA. The CDR3 has 14 residues. Trimming at V came to 4 bases and at J to 7 bases, leaving 7 bases not matched to a gene. Here the CDR3 DNA reads TGTGCCAGCAGCTCCCTAGCGGGAGTGGGGGAGCAGTACTTC. Residues: CASSSLAGVGEQYF. Drawing the rest from reference TRBV7-2 and TRBJ2-7, the complete variable domain is GAGVSQSPSNKVTEKGKDVELRCDPISGHTALYWYRQSLGQGLEFLIYFQGNSAPDKSGLPSDRFSAERTGGSVSTLTIQRTQQEDSAVYLCASSSLAGVGEQYFGPGTRLTVT.

This chain uses TRBV7-9 with TRBJ2-7; 12 bases are shared with TRBD1. The V and J ends lost 4 bases and 6 bases, in that order; junction bases with no gene match: 4. CDR1 and CDR2 (germline): SEHNR, FQNEAQ (reference sequence). This CDR3 spans 14 amino acids. CDR3 residues: CASSWGQGASEQYF. The CDR3 DNA is TGTGCCAGCAGCTGGGGACAGGGGGCTAGCGAGCAGTACTTC.

This rearrangement joins TRBV11-1 to TRBJ2-1; 9 positions agree with TRBD2. V was pared by 6 bases and J by 5 bases, with 2 bases of the junction left unmatched. Germline lookup yields CDR1 SGHAT and CDR2 FQDESV (reference sequence). CDR3 length: 13 residues. CDR3 nucleotide sequence: TGTGCCAGCAGAAAGCGGGGGGACAATGAGCAGTTCTTC. Amino acids: CASRKRGDNEQFF. Full variable domain (rest looked up from reference TRBV11-1 and TRBJ2-1): EAEVAQSPRYKITEKSQAVAFWCDPISGHATLYWYRQILGQGPELLVQFQDESVVDDSQLPKDRFSAERLKGVDSTLKIQPAELGDSAMYLCASRKRGDNEQFFGPGTRLTVL.

This clone came up a few times. The chain has TRBV18 and TRBJ1-1; D perhaps matches TRBD1 (6 bases). The germline V gene encodes CDR1 KGHSH and CDR2 LQKENI. The CDR3 runs to 14 residues. Deletions cut 4 bases from V and 4 bases from J, with 13 bases between. CDR3 in DNA: TGTGCCAGCTCACTATCAGGGGAAAGCACTGAAGCTTTCTTT. It codes for CASSLSGESTEAFF.

The gene calls are TRBV4-2 and TRBJ2-7, with 13 bases identical to TRBD2. Trimming took 3 bases from V and 5 from J; bases not matched to a gene: 7. CDR1 and CDR2 from the germline V gene are LGHNA and YNFKEQ. CDR3 length: 16 amino acids. This chain's CDR3 is CASSQLLAGGVHEQYF. As DNA, the CDR3 is TGTGCCAGCAGCCAGTTACTAGCGGGAGGGGTCCACGAGCAGTACTTC.

The genes are TRBV9 and TRBJ1-1; possible D gene TRBD1, 6 bases. Germline V CDR1 and CDR2: SGDLS, YYNGEE. The length of the CDR3 is 14 residues. V shed 0 bases and J shed 4 bases, with 10 bases lying between them. The CDR3 nucleotides read TGTGCCAGCAGCGTAGCAGGGGATATCACTGAAGCTTTCTTT. Protein sequence: CASSVAGDITEAFF. The entire variable domain, with the rest obtained from reference TRBV9 and TRBJ1-1, is as follows: DSGVTQTPKHLITATGQRVTLRCSPRSGDLSVYWYQQSLDQGLQFLIQYYNGEERAKGNILERFSAQQFPDLHSELNLSSLELGDSALYFCASSVAGDITEAFFGQGTRLTVV.

The rearrangement uses TRBV5-1 and TRBJ2-1; 8 bases match TRBD1. Germline CDR1 and CDR2: SGHRS and YFSETQ. Unmatched junction bases numbered 4, after V lost 2 bases and J lost 0 bases. The CDR3 consists of 16 residues. CDR3 region: CASSFGDRSSYNEQFF. The DNA of the CDR3 is TGCGCCAGCAGCTTTGGGGACAGGAGCTCCTACAATGAGCAGTTCTTC.

The rearrangement uses TRBV19 and TRBJ1-2, with TRBD1 as a possible D gene (5 bases). Trimming pared 7 bases from V and 8 bases from J, leaving 17 bases between. There are 13 residues in the CDR3. Germline V CDR1 and CDR2: LNHDA, SQIVND (reference sequence). CDR3 protein: CASNREGSAGYTF. DNA of the CDR3: TGTGCCAGTAACCGGGAGGGGTCCGCAGGCTACACCTTC.

The chain recombines TRBV5-6 with TRBJ2-3; 11 bases align to TRBD2. There are 16 residues in the CDR3. After removal of 3 bases from V and 8 bases from J, the junction contained 11 bases not matched to a gene. Germline V gene sequence: CDR1 SGHDT, CDR2 YYEEEE. The CDR3: CASSSASGGFRGTQYF. The CDR3 coding sequence is TGTGCCAGCAGCTCCGCTAGCGGGGGGTTCCGGGGTACGCAGTATTTT.

The V and J genes are TRBV7-9 and TRBJ1-3; no firm D call. V lost 3 bases and J 5 bases, leaving 8 bases between the germline ends. Looked up from germline, CDR1 is SEHNR and CDR2 is FQNEAQ (reference sequence). This CDR3 has 13 amino acids. The CDR3 reads CASSFYRRNTIYF. In DNA form, the CDR3 reads TGTGCCAGCAGCTTTTACAGAAGAAACACCATATATTTT.

The sample holds a few counts of this clone. The V and J genes are TRBV7-9 and TRBJ1-1; 7 bases are shared with TRBD1. The germline V gene has CDR1 SEHNR and CDR2 FQNEAQ (reference sequence). V lost 6 bases to trimming and J lost 0 bases; unmatched junction nucleotides: 4. The CDR3 runs to 14 residues. The CDR3 coding sequence is TGTGCCAGCAGGGCAGGGGGTATGAACACTGAAGCTTTCTTT. It encodes CASRAGGMNTEAFF.

This clone occurred once. The V and J genes are TRBV5-6 and TRBJ1-4, with 7 bases fitting TRBD1. This CDR3 has 14 residues. The V and J ends lost 4 bases and 8 bases, in that order; junction bases with no gene match: 8. Per the germline V gene, CDR1 is SGHDT and CDR2 is YYEEEE. CDR3 region: CASSPTGVKEKLFF. The CDR3 DNA is TGTGCCAGCAGCCCCACAGGGGTAAAAGAAAAACTGTTTTTT.

The CDR3 sequence is CASSFGRGLYGYTF. The CDR3 DNA follows: TGTGCCAGCAGCTTCGGCAGGGGGCTCTATGGCTACACCTTC. The chain carries TRBV7-2 and TRBJ1-2, with 8 bases lining up with TRBD1. The germline V gene encodes CDR1 SGHTA and CDR2 FQGNSA. The trim removed 3 bases at V and 4 bases at J, leaving 4 bases unmatched. CDR3 size: 14 residues.

The CDR3 sequence is CASSLPGRSAQHF. Here the CDR3 DNA reads TGTGCCAGTAGTCTCCCGGGGAGAAGCGCCCAGCATTTT. The chain links TRBV19 to TRBJ1-5, with no clear D. Germline assignment: CDR1 LNHDA and CDR2 SQIVND (reference sequence). This CDR3 has 13 amino acids. V lost 5 bases to trimming and J lost 11 bases, with 16 bases between them.

The chain links TRBV7-2 to TRBJ2-7, with D tentatively TRBD1 (6 bases). Germline values: CDR1 SGHTA, CDR2 FQGNSA. V was clipped by 4 bases and J by 6 bases, with 10 bases between them. This CDR3 contains 12 residues. The CDR3 sequence: CASSSQGSEQYF. CDR3 coding DNA: TGTGCCAGCAGCTCACAGGGTTCCGAGCAGTACTTC.

This clone was detected only once. This chain links TRBV29-1 with TRBJ1-2, with 8 bases identical to TRBD1. Per the germline V gene, CDR1 is SQVTM and CDR2 is ANQGSEA. The CDR3 is 15 residues long. V dropped 4 bases and J dropped 1; count of bases not matched to a gene: 8. The CDR3 bases are TGCAGCGTTGGGACAGGGCAGGGCCTTAACTATGGCTACACCTTC. It codes for CSVGTGQGLNYGYTF.

This sequence joins TRBV6-5 and TRBJ1-2, with a possible D match to TRBD1 (6 bases). This CDR3 has 14 amino acids. Trimming stripped 2 bases from V and 4 bases from J, with 11 bases between. Per the germline V gene, CDR1 is MNHEY and CDR2 is SVGAGI. CDR3 nucleotides: TGTGCCAGCAGTTACCAAGGGGGTTTCTATGGCTACACCTTC. Protein sequence: CASSYQGGFYGYTF.

The rearrangement joins TRBV6-5 to TRBJ1-3; maybe TRBD1 (6 bases). This CDR3 has 15 residues. Looked up from germline, CDR1 is MNHEY and CDR2 is SVGAGI. The V gene lost 11 bases and the J gene lost 3 bases, with 20 bases spanning the gap. Here the CDR3 DNA reads TGTGCCGGCAAACCGGATACAGGGAATGGAAACACCATATATTTT. This codes for CAGKPDTGNGNTIYF.

V and J are TRBV5-1 and TRBJ1-1; D not certain. The V end lost 4 bases, the J end lost 0 bases, and 10 bases lay between the germline ends. The length of the CDR3 is 14 residues. CDR1 and CDR2 (germline): SGHRS, YFSETQ. CDR3 protein: CASSDGAMNTEAFF. CDR3 bases: TGCGCCAGCAGCGACGGAGCAATGAACACTGAAGCTTTCTTT.

Here the CDR3 reads CASSLGLAGEWGNEQFF. In nucleotides, the CDR3 is TGTGCCAGCAGCCTAGGACTAGCGGGAGAGTGGGGCAATGAGCAGTTCTTC. This chain uses TRBV9 with TRBJ2-1; 13 bases fit TRBD2. This CDR3 has 17 residues. The V gene end was trimmed by 4 bases and the J gene end by 6 bases; junction bases not matched to a gene: 10. Germline V CDR1 and CDR2: SGDLS, YYNGEE. Together with reference TRBV9 and TRBJ2-1, the CDR3 gives the full variable domain: DSGVTQTPKHLITATGQRVTLRCSPRSGDLSVYWYQQSLDQGLQFLIQYYNGEERAKGNILERFSAQQFPDLHSELNLSSLELGDSALYFCASSLGLAGEWGNEQFFGPGTRLTVL.

This clone was seen a single time. The genes are TRBV2 and TRBJ2-3; 8 positions agree with TRBD1. Trimming at V came to 8 bases and at J to 6 bases, leaving 10 bases not matched to a gene. Germline loops: CDR1 SNHLY, CDR2 FYNNEI. The CDR3 extends over 14 amino acids. As DNA, the CDR3 is TGTGCCAGCTTAGCCAGGGGGCAGGGGGATACGCAGTATTTT. It codes for CASLARGQGDTQYF.

The rearrangement joins TRBV28 to TRBJ1-5; no definite D call. Germline V CDR1 and CDR2: MDHEN, SYDVKM. Trimming left V 6 bases short and J 4 bases short, with 7 bases between. The CDR3 loop spans 12 amino acids. CDR3 amino acids: CASSTLNQPQHF. The CDR3 nucleotides read TGTGCCAGCAGCACCCTAAATCAGCCCCAGCATTTT.

The chain carries TRBV25-1 and TRBJ1-3; 7 bases match TRBD1. The CDR3 runs to 16 residues. Germline trimming cut 5 bases from V and 0 bases from J; bases unmatched to any gene: 7. In germline, CDR1 is MGHDK, CDR2 SYGVNS. The CDR3 here is CASSTADRSSGNTIYF. DNA of the CDR3: TGTGCCAGCAGTACTGCGGACAGGAGCTCTGGAAACACCATATATTTT.